This entry is about one T cell receptor (beta chain). Its antigen is as yet unknown. With 0 bases removed from V and 4 bases from J, the gap between germline ends came to 8 bases. The CDR3 consists of 15 residues. CDR1 is SGHRS and CDR2 is YFSETQ in the germline V gene. The investigators reverse transcribed all of the isolated RNA, so they sequenced expressed TCRB transcripts. The method was immunoSEQ multiplex PCR; TCRdb's version includes in-frame clones alone and lacks a portion of them. The sample records about 260,000 clones, approximately 20% being singletons. This sample is drawn from a study of beta chain features in type 1 diabetes. One heparinised blood draw averaging around 120 mL was given by each donor. The study, taken as a whole, reports: Within each of all four CD4+ subsets, Type 1 diabetes patients had TCRB CDR3s that were moderately but significantly shorter. There were fewer insertions and more deletions at the VDJ junctions of type 1 diabetes patients. PCR might show a preference for shorter templates, equally across patients and controls.

The chain carries TRBV5-1 and TRBJ2-6, with D perhaps TRBD2 (5 bases). The sequencing sample was made of naive CD4+ T cells from blood. The sequence came from a woman in her forties with type 1 diabetes. CDR3 DNA sequence: TGCGCCAGCAGCTTGGATGAGGGAGGGGCCAACGTCCTGACTTTC. This encodes CASSLDEGGANVLTF.